One and the same sample provided the 15 T cell receptor beta chains below, sequenced in a study of cytomegalovirus exposure and HLA in healthy donors. The PCR contained 60 Vbeta and 13 Jbeta primers. Assay: immunoSEQ multiplex PCR; the TCRdb copy retains only in-frame clones and omits some. Of some 150,000 clones listed, approximately 77% are singletons. Sequenced sample: PBMCs. These receptors originate from a male donor in good health and CMV-seronegative.

The genes are TRBV28 and TRBJ2-7; 12 nucleotides align to TRBD2. The germline V gene encodes CDR1 MDHEN and CDR2 SYDVKM. Trimming removed 4 bases from V and 7 bases from J; junction bases left unmatched: 8. The CDR3 covers 15 residues. The DNA of the CDR3 is TGTGCCAGCAGTTCCCGGACTAGCGGGATGGGGGAGCAGTACTTC. Protein product: CASSSRTSGMGEQYF.

In regard to this clone: The same CDR3 arises from other DNA sequences in this sample as well. The gene calls are TRBV28 and TRBJ2-7, with TRBD2 matching over 8 bases. The CDR3 length is 16 residues. The germline CDR1 and CDR2 sequences are MDHEN and SYDVKM. Unmatched junction bases numbered 9, after V lost 5 bases and J lost 0 bases. The CDR3 region has the DNA TGTGCCAGCAGTCCTGCCGGGGGGGACTCCTCCTACGAGCAGTACTTC. Its translation is CASSPAGGDSSYEQYF.

This chain uses TRBV7-3 with TRBJ2-3; 10 bases are shared with TRBD1. J gave up 2 bases and V 4 bases, and 3 bases lay outside the gene matches. The length of the CDR3 is 15 residues. Germline V gives CDR1 SGHTA, CDR2 FQGTGA. The CDR3 region has the DNA TGTGCCAGCAGCTGGACAGGGGGTATCACAGATACGCAGTATTTT. Its translation: CASSWTGGITDTQYF.

V gene TRBV29-1 combines with J gene TRBJ1-1, with TRBD1 matching 9 bases. The germline V gene has CDR1 SQVTM and CDR2 ANQGSEA. This CDR3 comprises 15 residues. CDR3 sequence reads: CSARQGGWEGTEAFF. The CDR3 DNA is TGCAGTGCACGACAGGGGGGATGGGAGGGCACTGAAGCTTTCTTT.

The chain carries TRBV15 and TRBJ2-5; D is unclear. Trimming removed 11 bases from V and 4 bases from J, with 11 bases in between. CDR1 is LNHNV and CDR2 is YYDKDF in the germline V gene (reference sequence). The CDR3 extends over 11 amino acids. The CDR3 nucleotides are TGTGCCTCCTCGTCGCGAGAGACCCAGTACTTC. It codes for CASSSRETQYF.

This rearrangement joins TRBV9 to TRBJ1-1; D unresolved. In germline, CDR1 is SGDLS, CDR2 YYNGEE. The CDR3 runs 13 residues. Trimming took off 0 bases at V and 4 bases at J, with 7 bases between the two ends. The DNA for the CDR3 is TGTGCCAGCAGCGTAGGAGGGCTCACTGAAGCTTTCTTT. Translated, it gives CASSVGGLTEAFF. Variable domain in full (rest from reference TRBV9 and TRBJ1-1): DSGVTQTPKHLITATGQRVTLRCSPRSGDLSVYWYQQSLDQGLQFLIQYYNGEERAKGNILERFSAQQFPDLHSELNLSSLELGDSALYFCASSVGGLTEAFFGQGTRLTVV.

V usage is TRBV5-1 and J usage is TRBJ1-1; possibly TRBD1 for D (5 bases). Germline CDR1 and CDR2: SGHRS and YFSETQ. V lost 1 base and J lost 6, with 22 bases in between. This CDR3 is 17 amino acids long. The CDR3 bases are TGCGCCAGCAGCTTGCGTACAGGCAGGGAAGCCGGAGCTGAAGCTTTCTTT. Protein product: CASSLRTGREAGAEAFF.

This clone has more than one count but fewer than ten. This chain joins TRBV7-6 and TRBJ1-1; 8 bases are shared with TRBD1. With 0 bases clipped from V and 2 bases from J, the junction kept 5 bases outside the gene matches. This CDR3 spans 16 amino acids. Germline V lookup: CDR1 SGHVS, CDR2 FNYEAQ. DNA of the CDR3: TGTGCCAGCAGCTTAGCGAGGACAGGGAGAAACACTGAAGCTTTCTTT. Translation: CASSLARTGRNTEAFF. Filled out from reference TRBV7-6 and TRBJ1-1, the complete variable domain reads GAGVSQSPRYKVTKRGQDVALRCDPISGHVSLYWYRQALGQGPEFLTYFNYEAQQDKSGLPNDRFSAERPEGSISTLTIQRTEQRDSAMYRCASSLARTGRNTEAFFGQGTRLTVV.

The chain combines TRBV11-3 with TRBJ2-2, with D perhaps TRBD1 (6 bases). With 5 bases removed from V and 9 bases from J, the gap between germline ends came to 10 bases. The germline V gene encodes CDR1 SGHNT and CDR2 YENEEA. The CDR3 extends over 12 amino acids. CDR3: CASSETGRELFF. DNA for the CDR3: TGTGCCAGCAGCGAAACAGGGAGGGAGCTGTTTTTT.

DNA of the CDR3: TGCAGCGTTGTCGAGAATGAGCAGTTCTTC. It specifies CSVVENEQFF. The rearrangement uses TRBV29-1 and TRBJ2-1, with no clear D. CDR3 length: 10 amino acids. V lost 4 bases, J lost 7 bases, and 5 bases lay in between. Per germline, CDR1 SQVTM and CDR2 ANQGSEA.

V usage is TRBV5-1 and J usage is TRBJ2-3, with 11 bases matching TRBD2. V shed 7 bases and J 0 bases; nucleotides not matched to a gene: 7. Per the germline V gene, CDR1 is SGHRS and CDR2 is YFSETQ. The CDR3 is 16 residues long. This CDR3 is CASASGGPLSTDTQYF. In nucleotides, the CDR3 is TGCGCCAGCGCTAGCGGGGGGCCCCTGAGCACAGATACGCAGTATTTT.

As to this clone: Because the CDR3's place on the DNA is in doubt, the DNA is left out and the CDR3 is given as listed by TCRdb. The chain couples TRBV21-1 to TRBJ1-4; TRBD1 is taken as the D call from the table, unchecked against the DNA. TRBV21-1 constitutes a pseudogene. The CDR3 numbers 16 amino acids, ends counted. The CDR3 region is CASSKVGQGAFEKLFF.

The J gene is TRBJ2-1, the V gene TRBV5-4; the match to TRBD2 covers 7 bases. The ends lost 0 bases at V and 7 bases at J; junction bases unmatched: 4. This CDR3 contains 14 residues. Germline CDR1 is SGHNT and CDR2 is YYREEE (reference sequence). This chain's CDR3 is CASSLELAENEQFF. As DNA, the CDR3 is TGTGCCAGCAGCTTGGAGCTAGCGGAGAATGAGCAGTTCTTC.

DNA for the CDR3: TGTGCCAGCAGCATAGACCCGGGTGTGAACACTGAAGCTTTCTTT. This codes for CASSIDPGVNTEAFF. The chain combines TRBV7-3 with TRBJ1-1; no clear D. CDR1 is SGHTA and CDR2 is FQGTGA in the germline V gene. The CDR3 has 15 residues. Trimming took off 5 bases at V and 0 bases at J, with 13 bases between the two ends.

V is TRBV19 and J is TRBJ1-2; weak D call: TRBD1 (6 bases). Germline CDR1 and CDR2: LNHDA and SQIVND (reference sequence). The length of the CDR3 is 14 residues. The V end lost 8 bases, the J end lost 6 bases, and 19 bases lay between the germline ends. This CDR3 is CASHSLQGRDGYTF. The CDR3 nucleotides read TGTGCCAGTCACTCCCTACAGGGACGGGATGGCTACACCTTC. Full variable domain (remainder filled in from reference TRBV19 and TRBJ1-2): DGGITQSPKYLFRKEGQNVTLSCEQNLNHDAMYWYRQDPGQGLRLIYYSQIVNDFQKGDIAEGYSVSREKKESFPLTVTSAQKNPTAFYLCASHSLQGRDGYTFGSGTRLTVV.